This T cell receptor (beta chain) was recovered during a study of blood T cell repertoires in COVID-19. Study-level information: Some COVID-19 samples were acute and others convalescent; all came from the United States, Italy and Spain.

In the original analysis: Cell counts per sample came from amplifying reference gene primers. TCRdb's copy holds only in-frame clones and misses some; the assay was immunoSEQ multiplex PCR. The DNA gave D and trimming, while V, J and clone size come from that table. The sample shows more than 55,000 clones, 76% of them seen only once. The CDR3 is made up of 14 amino acids. The J segment lost 5 bases and the V segment lost 1 base, leaving 2 bases of the junction unmatched. Germline V gene data show CDR1 as MNHNS and CDR2 as SASEGT. Sequenced sample: peripheral blood. The receptor's source is a woman aged 45-65 years with active or convalescent COVID-19. The chain uses TRBV6-1 and TRBJ1-2; 9 bases line up with TRBD1. In nucleotides, the CDR3 is TGTGCCAGCAGTGAAGACAGGGGGCGGTATGGCTACACCTTC. Translating gives CASSEDRGRYGYTF.